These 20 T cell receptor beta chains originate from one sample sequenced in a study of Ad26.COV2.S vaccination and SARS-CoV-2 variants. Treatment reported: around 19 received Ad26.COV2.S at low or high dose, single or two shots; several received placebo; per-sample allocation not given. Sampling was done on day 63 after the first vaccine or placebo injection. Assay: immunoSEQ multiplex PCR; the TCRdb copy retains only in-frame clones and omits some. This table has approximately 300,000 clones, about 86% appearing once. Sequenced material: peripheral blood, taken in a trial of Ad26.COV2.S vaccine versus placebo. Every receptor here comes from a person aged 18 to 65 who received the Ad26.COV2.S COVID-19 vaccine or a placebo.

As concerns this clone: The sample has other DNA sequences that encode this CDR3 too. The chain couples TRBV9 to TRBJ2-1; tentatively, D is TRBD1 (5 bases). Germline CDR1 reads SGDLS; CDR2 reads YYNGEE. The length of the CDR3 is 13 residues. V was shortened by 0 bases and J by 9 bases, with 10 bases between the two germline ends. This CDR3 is CASSVEGRGEQFF. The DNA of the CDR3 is TGTGCCAGCAGCGTAGAGGGAAGGGGTGAGCAGTTCTTC.

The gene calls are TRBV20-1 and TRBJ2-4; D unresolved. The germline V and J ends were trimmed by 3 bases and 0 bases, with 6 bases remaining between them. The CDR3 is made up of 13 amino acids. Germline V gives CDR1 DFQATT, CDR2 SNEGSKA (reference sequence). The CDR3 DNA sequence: TGCAGTGCTAGTGGGGTAGCCAAAAACATTCAGTACTTC. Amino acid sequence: CSASGVAKNIQYF.

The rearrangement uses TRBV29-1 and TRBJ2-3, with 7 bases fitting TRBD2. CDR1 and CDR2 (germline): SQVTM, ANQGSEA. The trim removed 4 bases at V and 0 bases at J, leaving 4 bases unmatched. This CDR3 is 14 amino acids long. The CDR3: CSVAGTTSTDTQYF. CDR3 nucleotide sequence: TGCAGCGTTGCGGGGACTACTAGCACAGATACGCAGTATTTT.

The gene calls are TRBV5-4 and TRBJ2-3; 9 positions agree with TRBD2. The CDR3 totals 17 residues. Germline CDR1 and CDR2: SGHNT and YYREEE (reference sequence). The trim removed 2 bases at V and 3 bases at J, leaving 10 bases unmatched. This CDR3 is CASSFLRASGATDTQYF. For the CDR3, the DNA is TGTGCCAGCAGCTTCCTTAGGGCTAGCGGGGCAACAGATACGCAGTATTTT.

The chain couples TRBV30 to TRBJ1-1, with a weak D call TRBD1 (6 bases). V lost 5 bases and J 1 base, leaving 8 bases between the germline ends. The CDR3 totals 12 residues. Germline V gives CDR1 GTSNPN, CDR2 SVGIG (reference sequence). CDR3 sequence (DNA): TGTGCCTGGGGACAGAAGAACACTGAAGCTTTCTTT. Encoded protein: CAWGQKNTEAFF.

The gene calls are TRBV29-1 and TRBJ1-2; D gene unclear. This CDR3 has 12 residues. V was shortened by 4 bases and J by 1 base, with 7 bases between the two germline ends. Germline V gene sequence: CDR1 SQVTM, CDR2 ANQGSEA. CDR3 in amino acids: CSVARINYGYTF. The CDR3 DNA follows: TGCAGCGTTGCCCGGATTAACTATGGCTACACCTTC.

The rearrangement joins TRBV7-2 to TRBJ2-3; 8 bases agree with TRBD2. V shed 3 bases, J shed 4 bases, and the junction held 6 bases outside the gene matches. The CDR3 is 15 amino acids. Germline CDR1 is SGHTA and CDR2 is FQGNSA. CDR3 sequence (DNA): TGTGCCAGCAGCTTGTCCGGGGGGGTCGCAGATACGCAGTATTTT. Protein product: CASSLSGGVADTQYF.

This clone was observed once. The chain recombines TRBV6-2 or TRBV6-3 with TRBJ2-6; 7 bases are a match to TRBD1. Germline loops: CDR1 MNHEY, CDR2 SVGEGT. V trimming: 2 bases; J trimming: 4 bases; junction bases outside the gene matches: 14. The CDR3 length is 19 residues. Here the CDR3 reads CASSYRIGTDVGGANVLTF. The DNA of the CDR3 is TGTGCCAGCAGTTACCGGATCGGGACAGACGTCGGCGGGGCCAACGTCCTGACTTTC.

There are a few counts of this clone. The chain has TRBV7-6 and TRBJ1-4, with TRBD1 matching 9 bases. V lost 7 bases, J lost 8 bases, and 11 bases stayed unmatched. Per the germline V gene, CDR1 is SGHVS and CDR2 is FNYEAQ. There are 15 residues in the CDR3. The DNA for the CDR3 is TGTGCCAGCACCACTGCGGGACAGGGAGACGAAAAACTGTTTTTT. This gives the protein CASTTAGQGDEKLFF. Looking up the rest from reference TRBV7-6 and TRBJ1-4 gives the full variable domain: GAGVSQSPRYKVTKRGQDVALRCDPISGHVSLYWYRQALGQGPEFLTYFNYEAQQDKSGLPNDRFSAERPEGSISTLTIQRTEQRDSAMYRCASTTAGQGDEKLFFGSGTQLSVL.

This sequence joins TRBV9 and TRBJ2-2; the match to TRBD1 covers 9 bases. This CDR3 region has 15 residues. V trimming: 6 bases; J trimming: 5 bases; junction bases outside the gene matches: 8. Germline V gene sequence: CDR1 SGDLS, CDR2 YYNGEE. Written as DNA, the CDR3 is TGTGCCAGCACTCTTACCGGGACAGGGACCGGGGAGCTGTTTTTT. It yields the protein CASTLTGTGTGELFF.

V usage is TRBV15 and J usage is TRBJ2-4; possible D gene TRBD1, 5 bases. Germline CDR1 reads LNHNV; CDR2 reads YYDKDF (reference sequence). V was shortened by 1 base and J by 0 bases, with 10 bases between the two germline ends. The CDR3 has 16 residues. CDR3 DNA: TGTGCCACCAGCAGAGGTCAGGACATAGCCAAAAACATTCAGTACTTC. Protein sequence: CATSRGQDIAKNIQYF.

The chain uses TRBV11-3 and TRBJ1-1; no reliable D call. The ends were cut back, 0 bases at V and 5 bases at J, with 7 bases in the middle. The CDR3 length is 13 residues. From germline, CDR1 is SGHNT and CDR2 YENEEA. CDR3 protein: CASSLDAGTEAFF. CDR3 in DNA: TGTGCCAGCAGCTTAGATGCCGGTACTGAAGCTTTCTTT. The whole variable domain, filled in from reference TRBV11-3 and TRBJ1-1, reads EAGVVQSPRYKIIEKKQPVAFWCNPISGHNTLYWYLQNLGQGPELLIRYENEEAVDDSQLPKDRFSAERLKGVDSTLKIQPAELGDSAVYLCASSLDAGTEAFFGQGTRLTVV.

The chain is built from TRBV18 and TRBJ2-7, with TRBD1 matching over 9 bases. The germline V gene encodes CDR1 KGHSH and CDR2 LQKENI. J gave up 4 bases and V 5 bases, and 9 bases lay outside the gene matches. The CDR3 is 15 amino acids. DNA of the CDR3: TGTGCCAGCTCAATTACAGGGGGCATCGTTTACGAGCAGTACTTC. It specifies CASSITGGIVYEQYF.

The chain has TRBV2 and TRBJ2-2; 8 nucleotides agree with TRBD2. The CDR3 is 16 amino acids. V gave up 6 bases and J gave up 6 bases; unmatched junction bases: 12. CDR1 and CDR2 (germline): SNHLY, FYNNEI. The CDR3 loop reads CASRLGAGGSAGELFF. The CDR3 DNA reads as TGTGCCAGCAGACTTGGGGCGGGGGGTTCGGCCGGGGAGCTGTTTTTT.

CDR3 region: CASSYATDTQYF. The CDR3, as DNA: TGTGCCAGCAGCTACGCCACAGATACGCAGTATTTT. The chain combines TRBV5-6 with TRBJ2-3; D is unclear. Trimming shortened V by 3 bases and J by 2 bases, and 4 bases separated the two germline ends. The V gene's germline CDR1 is SGHDT and CDR2 YYEEEE. This CDR3 has 12 residues.

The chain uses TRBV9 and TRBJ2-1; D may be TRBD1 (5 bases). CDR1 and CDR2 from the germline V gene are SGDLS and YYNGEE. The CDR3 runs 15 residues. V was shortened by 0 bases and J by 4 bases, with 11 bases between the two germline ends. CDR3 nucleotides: TGTGCCAGCAGCGTAGCGCCAGGGCAATACAATGAGCAGTTCTTC. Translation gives CASSVAPGQYNEQFF.

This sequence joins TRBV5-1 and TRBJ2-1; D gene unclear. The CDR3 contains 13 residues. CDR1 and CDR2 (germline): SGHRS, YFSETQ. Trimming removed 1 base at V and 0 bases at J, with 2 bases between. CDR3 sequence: CASSLTSYNEQFF. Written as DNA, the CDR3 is TGCGCCAGCAGCTTGACCTCCTACAATGAGCAGTTCTTC.

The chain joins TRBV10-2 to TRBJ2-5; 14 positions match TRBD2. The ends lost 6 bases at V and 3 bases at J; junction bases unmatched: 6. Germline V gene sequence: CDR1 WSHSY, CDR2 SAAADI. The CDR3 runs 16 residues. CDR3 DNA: TGCGCCAGCAGCCTCGGACTAGCGGGGGGTGAAGAGACCCAGTACTTC. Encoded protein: CASSLGLAGGEETQYF.

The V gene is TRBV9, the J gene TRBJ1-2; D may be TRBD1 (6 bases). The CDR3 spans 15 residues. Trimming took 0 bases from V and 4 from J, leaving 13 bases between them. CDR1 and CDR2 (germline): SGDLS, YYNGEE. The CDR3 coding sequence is TGTGCCAGCAGCGTAGCCGTGACAGGTCCCTATGGCTACACCTTC. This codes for CASSVAVTGPYGYTF. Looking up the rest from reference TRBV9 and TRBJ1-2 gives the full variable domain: DSGVTQTPKHLITATGQRVTLRCSPRSGDLSVYWYQQSLDQGLQFLIQYYNGEERAKGNILERFSAQQFPDLHSELNLSSLELGDSALYFCASSVAVTGPYGYTFGSGTRLTVV.

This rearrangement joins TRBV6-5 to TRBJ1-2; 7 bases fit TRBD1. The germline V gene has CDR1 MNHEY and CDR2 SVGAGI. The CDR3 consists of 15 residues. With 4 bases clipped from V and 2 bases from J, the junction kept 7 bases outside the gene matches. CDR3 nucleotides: TGTGCCAGCAGTTTGACGACAGGGCAGAACTATGGCTACACCTTC. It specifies CASSLTTGQNYGYTF.